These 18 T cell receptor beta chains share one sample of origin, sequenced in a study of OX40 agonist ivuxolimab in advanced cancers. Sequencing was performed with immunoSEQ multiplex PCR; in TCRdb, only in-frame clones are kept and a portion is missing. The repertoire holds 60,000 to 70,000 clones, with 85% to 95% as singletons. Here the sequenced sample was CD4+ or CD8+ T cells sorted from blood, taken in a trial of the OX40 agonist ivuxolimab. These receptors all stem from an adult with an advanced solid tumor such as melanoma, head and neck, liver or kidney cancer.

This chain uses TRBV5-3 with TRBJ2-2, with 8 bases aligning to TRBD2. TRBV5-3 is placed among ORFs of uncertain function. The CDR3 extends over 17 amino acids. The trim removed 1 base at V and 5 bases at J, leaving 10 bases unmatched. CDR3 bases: TGTGCCAGAAGCTTGTTCGGAGCGGGAGAGGGAACCGGGGAGCTGTTTTTT. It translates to CARSLFGAGEGTGELFF.

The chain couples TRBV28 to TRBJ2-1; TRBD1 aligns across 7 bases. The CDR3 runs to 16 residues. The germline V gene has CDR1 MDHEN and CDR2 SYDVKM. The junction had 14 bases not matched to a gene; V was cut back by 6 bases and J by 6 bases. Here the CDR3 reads CASRKAQGSSFNEQFF. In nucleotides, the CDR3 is TGTGCCAGCAGAAAGGCACAGGGGTCAAGTTTCAATGAGCAGTTCTTC.

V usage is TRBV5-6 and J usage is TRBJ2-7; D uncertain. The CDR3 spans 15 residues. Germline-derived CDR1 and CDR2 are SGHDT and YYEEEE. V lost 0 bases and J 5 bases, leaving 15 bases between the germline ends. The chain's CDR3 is CASSLDWDITDEQYF. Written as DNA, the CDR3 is TGTGCCAGCAGCTTGGATTGGGATATCACGGACGAGCAGTACTTC.

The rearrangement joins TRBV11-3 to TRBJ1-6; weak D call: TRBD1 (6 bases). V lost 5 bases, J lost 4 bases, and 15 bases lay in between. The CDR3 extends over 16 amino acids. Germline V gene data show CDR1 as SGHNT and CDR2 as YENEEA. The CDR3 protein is CASSHQATGYNSPLHF. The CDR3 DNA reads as TGTGCCAGCAGCCACCAGGCCACAGGGTATAATTCACCCCTCCACTTT.

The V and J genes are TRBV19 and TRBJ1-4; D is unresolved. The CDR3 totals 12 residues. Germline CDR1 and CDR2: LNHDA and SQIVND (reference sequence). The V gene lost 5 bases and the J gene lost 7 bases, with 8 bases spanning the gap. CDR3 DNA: TGTGCCAGTAGTCCTTCTCTTGAAAAACTGTTTTTT. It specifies CASSPSLEKLFF.

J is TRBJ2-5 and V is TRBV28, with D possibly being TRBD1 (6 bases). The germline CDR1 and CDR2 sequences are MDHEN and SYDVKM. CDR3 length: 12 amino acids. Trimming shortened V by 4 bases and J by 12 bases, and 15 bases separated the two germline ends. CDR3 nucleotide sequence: TGTGCCAGCAGTTCGAACCGGGACAAAGAGTACTTC. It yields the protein CASSSNRDKEYF.

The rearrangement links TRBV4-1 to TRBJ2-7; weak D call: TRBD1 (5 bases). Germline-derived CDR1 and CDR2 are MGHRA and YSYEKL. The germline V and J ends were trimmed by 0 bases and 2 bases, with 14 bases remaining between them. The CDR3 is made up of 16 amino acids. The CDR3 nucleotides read TGCGCCAGCAGCCAAGAGAGACAGCCGACCCCCTACGAGCAGTACTTC. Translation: CASSQERQPTPYEQYF.

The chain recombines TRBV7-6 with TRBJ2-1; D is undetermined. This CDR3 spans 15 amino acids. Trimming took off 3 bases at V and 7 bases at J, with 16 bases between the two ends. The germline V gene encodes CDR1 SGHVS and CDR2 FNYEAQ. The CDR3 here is CASSFGTPKVNEQFF. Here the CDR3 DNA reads TGTGCCAGCAGCTTTGGTACACCGAAGGTGAATGAGCAGTTCTTC. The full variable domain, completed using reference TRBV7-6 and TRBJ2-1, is GAGVSQSPRYKVTKRGQDVALRCDPISGHVSLYWYRQALGQGPEFLTYFNYEAQQDKSGLPNDRFSAERPEGSISTLTIQRTEQRDSAMYRCASSFGTPKVNEQFFGPGTRLTVL.

The CDR3 is CASSWTGGAGEQYF. The CDR3 region has the DNA TGTGCCAGTAGTTGGACGGGAGGTGCGGGTGAGCAGTACTTC. The gene calls are TRBV19 and TRBJ2-7; TRBD2 agrees at 7 bases. The germline gives CDR1 LNHDA, CDR2 SQIVND (reference sequence). The V segment lost 5 bases and the J segment 7 bases; nucleotides outside the gene matches: 11. The CDR3 runs to 14 residues.

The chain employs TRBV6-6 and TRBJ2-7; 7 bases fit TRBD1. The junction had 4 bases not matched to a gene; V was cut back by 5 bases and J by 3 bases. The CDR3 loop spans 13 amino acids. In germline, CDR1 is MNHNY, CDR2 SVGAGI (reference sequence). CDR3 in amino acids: CASSDRVDYEQYF. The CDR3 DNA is TGTGCCAGCAGTGACAGGGTTGACTACGAGCAGTACTTC.

The CDR3 spells CASSDWDPTNEKLFF. The CDR3, as DNA: TGTGCCAGCAGTGATTGGGATCCAACTAATGAAAAACTGTTTTTT. The J gene is TRBJ1-4, the V gene TRBV25-1; D unclear. V lost 3 bases and J 0 bases, leaving 8 bases between the germline ends. The CDR3 is 15 residues long. Germline CDR1 MGHDK, CDR2 SYGVNS.

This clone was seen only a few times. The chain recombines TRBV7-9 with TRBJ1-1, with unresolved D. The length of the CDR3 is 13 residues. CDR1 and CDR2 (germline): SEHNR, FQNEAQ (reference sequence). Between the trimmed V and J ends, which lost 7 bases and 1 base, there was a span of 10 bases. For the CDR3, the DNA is TGTGCCAGCACCCAGCCGGAGAACACTGAAGCTTTCTTT. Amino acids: CASTQPENTEAFF.

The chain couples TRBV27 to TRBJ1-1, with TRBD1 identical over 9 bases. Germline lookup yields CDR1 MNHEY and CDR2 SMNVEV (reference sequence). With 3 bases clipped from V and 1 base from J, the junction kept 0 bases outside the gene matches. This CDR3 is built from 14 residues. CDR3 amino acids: CASSLTGGNTEAFF. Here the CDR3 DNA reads TGTGCCAGCAGTTTGACAGGGGGGAACACTGAAGCTTTCTTT.

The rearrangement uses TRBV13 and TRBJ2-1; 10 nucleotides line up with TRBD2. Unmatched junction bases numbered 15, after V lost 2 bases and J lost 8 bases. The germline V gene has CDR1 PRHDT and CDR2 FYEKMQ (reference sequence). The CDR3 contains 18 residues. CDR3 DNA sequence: TGTGCCAGCAGCTTACGGGGCCTAGCGGGAGATGGAGTCGATGAGCAGTTCTTC. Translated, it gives CASSLRGLAGDGVDEQFF.

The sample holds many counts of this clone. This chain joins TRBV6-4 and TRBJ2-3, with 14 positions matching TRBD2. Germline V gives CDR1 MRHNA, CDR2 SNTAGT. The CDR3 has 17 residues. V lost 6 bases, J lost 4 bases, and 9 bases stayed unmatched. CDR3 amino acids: CASSPGTSGSGADTQYF. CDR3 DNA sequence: TGTGCCAGCAGCCCCGGGACTAGCGGGAGTGGGGCAGATACGCAGTATTTT.

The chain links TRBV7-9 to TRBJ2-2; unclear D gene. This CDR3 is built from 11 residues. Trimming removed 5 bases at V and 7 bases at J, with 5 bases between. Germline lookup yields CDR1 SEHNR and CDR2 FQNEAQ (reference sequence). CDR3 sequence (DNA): TGTGCCAGCAGCCCCGGCGGGGAGCTGTTTTTT. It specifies CASSPGGELFF. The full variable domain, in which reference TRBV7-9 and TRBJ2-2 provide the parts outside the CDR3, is DTGVSQNPRHKITKRGQNVTFRCDPISEHNRLYWYRQTLGQGPEFLTYFQNEAQLEKSRLLSDRFSAERPKGSFSTLEIQRTEQGDSAMYLCASSPGGELFFGEGSRLTVL.

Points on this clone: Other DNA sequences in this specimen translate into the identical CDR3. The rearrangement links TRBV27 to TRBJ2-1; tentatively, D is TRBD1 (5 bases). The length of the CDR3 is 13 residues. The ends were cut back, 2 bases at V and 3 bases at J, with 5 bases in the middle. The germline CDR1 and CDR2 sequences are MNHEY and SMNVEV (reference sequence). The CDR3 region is CASSLDSYNEQFF. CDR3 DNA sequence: TGTGCCAGCAGTTTAGACAGCTACAATGAGCAGTTCTTC.

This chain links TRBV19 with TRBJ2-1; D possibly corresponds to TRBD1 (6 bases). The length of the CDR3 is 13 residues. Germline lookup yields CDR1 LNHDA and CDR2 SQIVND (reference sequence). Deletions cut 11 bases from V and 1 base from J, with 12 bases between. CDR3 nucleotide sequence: TGTGCCGCCCAAGGGGGATCCTACAATGAGCAGTTCTTC. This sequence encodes CAAQGGSYNEQFF.